This T cell receptor beta chain was identified in a study of blood T cell repertoires in COVID-19. Overall study: PBMCs, B-cell-depleted T cells, or T cells provided the cDNA or gDNA that made up the material.

Clones were sequenced by immunoSEQ multiplex PCR, and TCRdb holds only the in-frame ones, with some missing. Here the sample spans 150,000 to 200,000 clones, about 81% being singletons. From germline, CDR1 is LGHDT and CDR2 YNNKEL (reference sequence). Trimming took off 1 base at V and 4 bases at J, with 20 bases between the two ends. The CDR3 spans 18 residues. The clonotype was recovered from a human donor in a cohort sampled during active COVID-19. This sequence joins TRBV3-1 (or the pseudogene TRBV3-2) and TRBJ1-5, with a possible D match to TRBD1 (6 bases). The sample comprised peripheral blood. CDR3 in amino acids: CASSQGAPDRASNQPQHF. The CDR3 DNA sequence: TGTGCCAGCAGCCAAGGGGCCCCGGACAGAGCAAGTAATCAGCCCCAGCATTTT.